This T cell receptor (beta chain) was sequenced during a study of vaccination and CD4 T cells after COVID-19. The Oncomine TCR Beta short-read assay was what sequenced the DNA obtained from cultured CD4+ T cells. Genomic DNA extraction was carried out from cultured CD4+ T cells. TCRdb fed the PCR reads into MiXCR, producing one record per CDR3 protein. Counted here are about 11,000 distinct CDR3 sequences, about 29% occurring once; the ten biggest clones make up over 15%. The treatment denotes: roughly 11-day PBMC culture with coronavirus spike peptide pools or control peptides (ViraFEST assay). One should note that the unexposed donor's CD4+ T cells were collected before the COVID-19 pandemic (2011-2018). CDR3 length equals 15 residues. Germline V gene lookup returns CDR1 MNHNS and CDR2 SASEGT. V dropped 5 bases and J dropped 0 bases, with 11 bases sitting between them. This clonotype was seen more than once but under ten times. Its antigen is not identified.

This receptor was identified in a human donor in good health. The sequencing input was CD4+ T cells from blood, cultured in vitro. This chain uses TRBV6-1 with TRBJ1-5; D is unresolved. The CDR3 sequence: CASSNQRNSNQPQHF. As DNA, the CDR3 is TGTGCCAGCAGTAACCAAAGAAATAGCAATCAGCCCCAGCATTTT.